This is a list of T cell receptor beta chains from one sample in a study of T cell responses to AZD1222 COVID-19 vaccine. The assay was immunoSEQ multiplex PCR, and TCRdb's table has in-frame clones only and misses some. The top ten hold around 9.6% of the sample, which has 45,000 to 55,000 clones, around four fifths seen once. Source: peripheral blood, taken on day 0 of AZD1222 vaccination. These receptor sequences come from an adult in good health. CDR3s include the opening cysteine and the closing phenylalanine or tryptophan. Fields, in order: V gene, clone size, J gene, D gene, CDR3 DNA, CDR3 protein. The D gene is left open where the match is weak. Some rows mark clone size as missing; the rest say once, few, many or name a class of expanded clone.

V gene: TRBV7-2; clone size: -; J gene: TRBJ1-1; D gene: -; CDR3 DNA: TGTGCCAGCAGCTTACGGGGTCTCACTGAAGCTTTCTTT; CDR3 protein: CASSLRGLTEAFF
V gene: TRBV28; clone size: -; J gene: TRBJ1-2; D gene: TRBD1; CDR3 DNA: TGTGCCAGCAGTCCACCCTGGACAGGGATTGACTATGGCTACACCTTC; CDR3 protein: CASSPPWTGIDYGYTF
V gene: TRBV4-1; clone size: -; J gene: TRBJ2-1; D gene: TRBD2; CDR3 DNA: TGCGCCAGCAGCTTAGCGGGCATGGGTACCAATGAGCAGTTCTTC; CDR3 protein: CASSLAGMGTNEQFF
V gene: TRBV13; clone size: -; J gene: TRBJ1-2; D gene: -; CDR3 DNA: TGTGCCAGCAGCTCCCGGAGGGTTGGTGGCTACACCTTC; CDR3 protein: CASSSRRVGGYTF
V gene: TRBV24-1; clone size: -; J gene: TRBJ2-1; D gene: TRBD2; CDR3 DNA: TGTACCACCAGTGACCCCGGGACTAGCGGGAACGATGAGCAGTTCTTC; CDR3 protein: CTTSDPGTSGNDEQFF
V gene: TRBV19; clone size: -; J gene: TRBJ1-5; D gene: -; CDR3 DNA: TGTGCCAGTAGTGCCAGGGTAGATCAGCCCCAGCATTTT; CDR3 protein: CASSARVDQPQHF
V gene: TRBV11-3; clone size: -; J gene: TRBJ1-5; D gene: -; CDR3 DNA: TGTGCCAGTTGGAGCAGGGACCTATTCCGCAATCAGCCCCAGCATTTT; CDR3 protein: CASWSRDLFRNQPQHF
V gene: TRBV5-6; clone size: few; J gene: TRBJ1-2; D gene: -; CDR3 DNA: TGTGCCAGCAGCATACAGGATTTTGGCTACACCTTC; CDR3 protein: CASSIQDFGYTF
V gene: TRBV30; clone size: few; J gene: TRBJ2-7; D gene: -; CDR3 DNA: TGTGCCTGGACTAGCGCTCCATCCTACGAGCAGTACTTC; CDR3 protein: CAWTSAPSYEQYF
V gene: TRBV4-2; clone size: once; J gene: TRBJ1-2; D gene: -; CDR3 DNA: TGTGCCAGCAGCCCGAGTAGTAGCGGAGTCTATGGCTACACCTTC; CDR3 protein: CASSPSSSGVYGYTF
V gene: TRBV20-1; clone size: -; J gene: TRBJ2-2; D gene: TRBD2; CDR3 DNA: TGCAGTGCTGGTGGACTAGCGGGAGCTGGGACCGGGGAGCTGTTTTTT; CDR3 protein: CSAGGLAGAGTGELFF
V gene: TRBV18; clone size: -; J gene: TRBJ1-1; D gene: TRBD1; CDR3 DNA: TGTGCCAGCTCACCCTCGGGACAGCTATACACTGAAGCTTTCTTT; CDR3 protein: CASSPSGQLYTEAFF
V gene: TRBV21-1; clone size: -; J gene: TRBJ2-5; D gene: -; CDR3 DNA: TGTGCCAGCAGACGGACTAGCGGGGGCCAATACCAAGAGACCCAGTACTTC; CDR3 protein: CASRRTSGGQYQETQYF
V gene: TRBV4-1; clone size: -; J gene: TRBJ2-3; D gene: TRBD2; CDR3 DNA: TGCGCCAGCAGCCAAGAATCAAGCGGGGGTCTCACAGATACGCAGTATTTT; CDR3 protein: CASSQESSGGLTDTQYF
V gene: TRBV5-4; clone size: -; J gene: TRBJ1-2; D gene: TRBD1; CDR3 DNA: TGTGCCAGCAGAGAAGGACAGGGGTCCTATGGCTACACCTTC; CDR3 protein: CASREGQGSYGYTF
V gene: TRBV19; clone size: few; J gene: TRBJ1-2; D gene: -; CDR3 DNA: TGTGCCAGTAGTTTGGCTTCGACAGATTATGGCTACACCTTC; CDR3 protein: CASSLASTDYGYTF
V gene: TRBV12-3/TRBV12-4; clone size: -; J gene: TRBJ1-6; D gene: -; CDR3 DNA: TGTGCCAGCAGTTGGCCGAATTCACCCCTCCACTTT; CDR3 protein: CASSWPNSPLHF
V gene: TRBV7-8; clone size: once; J gene: TRBJ2-1; D gene: -; CDR3 DNA: TGTGCCAGCAGTGCTGGGAATGAGCAGTTCTTC; CDR3 protein: CASSAGNEQFF
V gene: TRBV14; clone size: -; J gene: TRBJ1-1; D gene: -; CDR3 DNA: TGTGCCAGCAGCCTTAGGGGAACTGAAGCTTTCTTT; CDR3 protein: CASSLRGTEAFF
V gene: TRBV24-1; clone size: -; J gene: TRBJ2-3; D gene: TRBD1; CDR3 DNA: TGTGCCACCAGTGAGGAGACAGGGTACCTCTCCACAGATACGCAGTATTTT; CDR3 protein: CATSEETGYLSTDTQYF
V gene: TRBV21-1; clone size: few; J gene: TRBJ2-3; D gene: -; CDR3 DNA: TGTGCCAGCAGCAAAGACGCGGGACAGGGAAGCACAGATACGCAGTATTTT; CDR3 protein: CASSKDAGQGSTDTQYF
V gene: TRBV5-4; clone size: -; J gene: TRBJ1-2; D gene: -; CDR3 DNA: TGTGCCAGCAGCGGGGCCGCAGTTCACTATGGCTACACCTTC; CDR3 protein: CASSGAAVHYGYTF
V gene: TRBV6-2/TRBV6-3; clone size: -; J gene: TRBJ1-2; D gene: TRBD1; CDR3 DNA: TGTGCCAGCAGTTACTCGGGACAGACCTATGGCTACACCTTC; CDR3 protein: CASSYSGQTYGYTF
V gene: TRBV27; clone size: few; J gene: TRBJ1-3; D gene: TRBD1; CDR3 DNA: TGTGCCAGCACCGGGACAGCGGGAGGAAACACCATATATTTT; CDR3 protein: CASTGTAGGNTIYF
V gene: TRBV19; clone size: -; J gene: TRBJ1-2; D gene: -; CDR3 DNA: TGTGCCAGTAGTATCTCGGGGAACTATGGCTACACCTTC; CDR3 protein: CASSISGNYGYTF
V gene: TRBV18; clone size: -; J gene: TRBJ1-5; D gene: TRBD1; CDR3 DNA: TGTGCCAGCTCACCCCCTGGACAGGGGAACAATCAGCCCCAGCATTTT; CDR3 protein: CASSPPGQGNNQPQHF
V gene: TRBV7-3; clone size: -; J gene: TRBJ1-1; D gene: -; CDR3 DNA: TGTGCCAGCAGCTTTTCTGGGGTGAACACTGAAGCTTTCTTT; CDR3 protein: CASSFSGVNTEAFF
V gene: TRBV15; clone size: -; J gene: TRBJ2-7; D gene: -; CDR3 DNA: TGTGCCACCAGCAGAGATGTTGGGACCTACGAGCAGTACTTC; CDR3 protein: CATSRDVGTYEQYF
V gene: TRBV6-4; clone size: -; J gene: TRBJ2-1; D gene: TRBD2; CDR3 DNA: TGTGCCAGCAGTCCCGGGACTAGCGGGGAAAATGAGCAGTTCTTC; CDR3 protein: CASSPGTSGENEQFF
V gene: TRBV2; clone size: once; J gene: TRBJ1-5; D gene: TRBD1; CDR3 DNA: TGTGCCAGCAGTGACTTTAACCGGGACAGGGATAGCAATCAGCCCCAGCATTTT; CDR3 protein: CASSDFNRDRDSNQPQHF
V gene: TRBV10-3; clone size: -; J gene: TRBJ2-7; D gene: TRBD1; CDR3 DNA: TGTGCCATCAGTGTAGAGGGACAGGGACCTCGCGAGCAGTACTTC; CDR3 protein: CAISVEGQGPREQYF
V gene: TRBV6-5; clone size: -; J gene: TRBJ2-7; D gene: TRBD2; CDR3 DNA: TGTGCCAGCAGTTACTCTCTCGGGACTAACTCCTACGAGCAGTACTTC; CDR3 protein: CASSYSLGTNSYEQYF
V gene: TRBV11-1; clone size: once; J gene: TRBJ2-5; D gene: -; CDR3 DNA: TGTGCCAGCTCAAAGCGGGCCCTCCGAGAGACCCAGTACTTC; CDR3 protein: CASSKRALRETQYF
V gene: TRBV7-2; clone size: -; J gene: TRBJ1-1; D gene: -; CDR3 DNA: TGTGCCAGCAGCTTTCATAGGGGGAGTACTGAAGCTTTCTTT; CDR3 protein: CASSFHRGSTEAFF
V gene: TRBV7-9; clone size: few; J gene: TRBJ1-1; D gene: -; CDR3 DNA: TGTGCCAGCAGCTTGAAGGGACCTGAAGCTTTCTTT; CDR3 protein: CASSLKGPEAFF
V gene: TRBV4-3; clone size: -; J gene: TRBJ1-1; D gene: TRBD1; CDR3 DNA: TGCGCCAGCAGCCATCTACAGGGGGAAGCTTTCTTT; CDR3 protein: CASSHLQGEAFF
V gene: TRBV7-2; clone size: -; J gene: TRBJ1-6; D gene: TRBD1; CDR3 DNA: TGTGCCAGCAGTACCCAAGGACAGGGATCTTCACCCCTCCACTTT; CDR3 protein: CASSTQGQGSSPLHF
V gene: TRBV6-5; clone size: -; J gene: TRBJ1-1; D gene: -; CDR3 DNA: TGTGCCAGCAGTTACTCCATGTTAGAGACTGAAGCTTTCTTT; CDR3 protein: CASSYSMLETEAFF
V gene: TRBV10-2; clone size: -; J gene: TRBJ2-1; D gene: -; CDR3 DNA: TGCGCCAGCGAAAGGGCGGGAAACTACAATGAGCAGTTCTTC; CDR3 protein: CASERAGNYNEQFF
V gene: TRBV24-1; clone size: -; J gene: TRBJ1-1; D gene: -; CDR3 DNA: TGTGCCACCAGCCTCTGGAACACTGAAGCTTTCTTT; CDR3 protein: CATSLWNTEAFF
V gene: TRBV6-5; clone size: once; J gene: TRBJ1-5; D gene: -; CDR3 DNA: TGTGCCAGCAGTTACTCTTTTCTCCATCAGCCCCAGCATTTT; CDR3 protein: CASSYSFLHQPQHF
V gene: TRBV19; clone size: -; J gene: TRBJ2-5; D gene: -; CDR3 DNA: TGTGCCAGTAGTTCAAACGGAGGGGAGACCCAGTACTTC; CDR3 protein: CASSSNGGETQYF
V gene: TRBV6-5; clone size: -; J gene: TRBJ1-1; D gene: -; CDR3 DNA: TGTGCCAGCGAAATGGACGGACCCCTAATCGAGGCTTTCTTT; CDR3 protein: CASEMDGPLIEAFF
V gene: TRBV1; clone size: -; J gene: TRBJ2-2; D gene: -; CDR3 DNA: TGCACCAGCAGCCCGAGCGGGGCCTTCACCGGGGAGCTGTTTTTT; CDR3 protein: CTSSPSGAFTGELFF
V gene: TRBV9; clone size: -; J gene: TRBJ1-4; D gene: TRBD1; CDR3 DNA: TGTGCCAGCAGCACAGGAGGGGGCTTTAATGAAAAACTGTTTTTT; CDR3 protein: CASSTGGGFNEKLFF
V gene: TRBV6-2/TRBV6-3; clone size: -; J gene: TRBJ2-1; D gene: -; CDR3 DNA: TGTGCCAGCAGTTACGGACAGATTGAGCAGTTCTTC; CDR3 protein: CASSYGQIEQFF
V gene: TRBV7-2; clone size: -; J gene: TRBJ1-5; D gene: TRBD1; CDR3 DNA: TGTGCCAGCAGCCTAACTACGACAGGGAATCAGCCCCAGCATTTT; CDR3 protein: CASSLTTTGNQPQHF
V gene: TRBV4-1; clone size: once; J gene: TRBJ1-4; D gene: TRBD1; CDR3 DNA: TGCGCCAGCAGCCGGGGGACAGGGGAGGAAAAACTGTTTTTT; CDR3 protein: CASSRGTGEEKLFF
V gene: TRBV10-3; clone size: -; J gene: TRBJ2-3; D gene: -; CDR3 DNA: TGTGCCATCAGCCACAGGGAGGGTAGGCAGTATTTT; CDR3 protein: CAISHREGRQYF
V gene: TRBV20-1; clone size: few; J gene: TRBJ1-1; D gene: -; CDR3 DNA: TGCAGTGCTATCTTGAACACTGAAGCTTTCTTT; CDR3 protein: CSAILNTEAFF
V gene: TRBV27; clone size: -; J gene: TRBJ1-6; D gene: -; CDR3 DNA: TGTGCCAGCAAGTTCGGGGAGTCCTATAATTCACCCCTCCACTTT; CDR3 protein: CASKFGESYNSPLHF
V gene: TRBV2; clone size: -; J gene: TRBJ1-2; D gene: TRBD1; CDR3 DNA: TGTGCCAGCAGCCTGATCCCCGGACAGGTAGGTGGCTACACCTTC; CDR3 protein: CASSLIPGQVGGYTF
V gene: TRBV5-1; clone size: -; J gene: TRBJ1-5; D gene: -; CDR3 DNA: TGCGCCAGCAGCTTGGGGGGAGGTCAGCCCCAGCATTTT; CDR3 protein: CASSLGGGQPQHF